A single sample is the source of the 29 T cell receptor beta chains below, sequenced in a study of T-cell reconstitution after alpha-beta-depleted transplantation in children. The TCRbeta library was prepared with unique molecular identifiers. TCRdb reprocessed the PCR reads with MiXCR, giving one entry per CDR3 protein. The table records about 600,000 distinct CDR3 sequences, about 23% of them present only once. Sequenced material: PBMCs, mostly from graft donor cells, taken 360 days after TCRalphabeta/CD19-depleted stem cell transplant. These receptors all come from a boy under two years old who had a stem cell transplant for acute myeloid leukemia, so the T cells may come from the graft donor.

This clonotype was seen ten or more times. V usage is TRBV7-9 and J usage is TRBJ1-2; D is unclear. This CDR3 is built from 11 residues. V lost 2 bases and J 2 bases, leaving 0 bases between the germline ends. Looked up from germline, CDR1 is SEHNR and CDR2 is FQNEAQ (reference sequence). The CDR3 loop is CASSLNYGYTF. The CDR3 DNA reads TGTGCCAGCAGCTTAAACTATGGCTACACCTTC.

This clonotype was seen many times. V is TRBV5-1 and J is TRBJ1-4, with D possibly TRBD1 on 5 matching bases. The CDR3 has 14 residues. Germline loops: CDR1 SGHRS, CDR2 YFSETQ. The germline V and J ends were trimmed by 4 bases and 7 bases, with 14 bases remaining between them. The CDR3 spells CASSPQGTGEKLFF. Here the CDR3 DNA reads TGCGCCAGCAGCCCCCAGGGAACTGGTGAAAAACTGTTTTTT.

V and J are TRBV11-3 and TRBJ2-1; 8 nucleotides align to TRBD2. With 0 bases clipped from V and 7 bases from J, the junction kept 8 bases outside the gene matches. The length of the CDR3 is 16 residues. Germline V gene sequence: CDR1 SGHNT, CDR2 YENEEA. The DNA of the CDR3 is TGTGCCAGCAGCTTAGAGGGGCGGGGGGCCCGGAATGAGCAGTTCTTC. This translates into CASSLEGRGARNEQFF. The full variable domain, completed using reference TRBV11-3 and TRBJ2-1, is EAGVVQSPRYKIIEKKQPVAFWCNPISGHNTLYWYLQNLGQGPELLIRYENEEAVDDSQLPKDRFSAERLKGVDSTLKIQPAELGDSAVYLCASSLEGRGARNEQFFGPGTRLTVL.

Here the CDR3 DNA reads TGCGCCAGCACCCTCCAGGGGGCAGGGGAGACCCAGTACTTC. It codes for CASTLQGAGETQYF. The chain is built from TRBV5-1 and TRBJ2-5; 8 bases match TRBD1. Trimming removed 6 bases from V and 5 bases from J; junction bases left unmatched: 9. This CDR3 contains 14 residues. Germline CDR1 and CDR2: SGHRS and YFSETQ.

This clonotype showed up just a few times. The chain uses TRBV20-1 and TRBJ2-5; D remains unclear. The CDR3 spans 12 residues. Trimming took off 3 bases at V and 4 bases at J, with 9 bases between the two ends. Per the germline V gene, CDR1 is DFQATT and CDR2 is SNEGSKA (reference sequence). The DNA for the CDR3 is TGCAGTGCTAGGTTAGACACAGAGACCCAGTACTTC. Its protein product is CSARLDTETQYF.

There are a few counts of this clonotype. The V gene is TRBV7-2, the J gene TRBJ2-5; the D is unclear. This CDR3 spans 13 amino acids. V gave up 1 base and J gave up 4 bases, with 7 bases separating them. The germline gives CDR1 SGHTA, CDR2 FQGNSA. The CDR3 protein is CASSLEVTETQYF. CDR3 nucleotide sequence: TGTGCCAGCAGCTTAGAAGTGACAGAGACCCAGTACTTC.

The gene calls are TRBV4-1 and TRBJ2-3; D is perhaps TRBD1 (5 bases). Germline CDR1 is MGHRA and CDR2 is YSYEKL. This CDR3 is 15 amino acids long. Trimming left V 4 bases short and J 0 bases short, with 11 bases between. CDR3 DNA sequence: TGCGCCAGCAGCCCAGGGATCGCTAGCACAGATACGCAGTATTTT. Its translation: CASSPGIASTDTQYF.

This clonotype was seen many times. The chain recombines TRBV4-1 with TRBJ2-1; 11 positions agree with TRBD1. CDR3 size: 14 residues. CDR1 and CDR2 from the germline V gene are MGHRA and YSYEKL. The ends lost 3 bases at V and 13 bases at J; junction bases unmatched: 8. The CDR3 sequence: CASSQLGTGGSQFF. Written as DNA, the CDR3 is TGCGCCAGCAGCCAGTTGGGGACAGGGGGGAGTCAGTTCTTC.

This clonotype was detected many times. V gene TRBV5-1 combines with J gene TRBJ1-1; D may be TRBD1 (6 bases). Germline lookup yields CDR1 SGHRS and CDR2 YFSETQ. Between the trimmed V and J ends, which lost 5 bases and 1 base, there was a span of 15 bases. The CDR3 runs 15 residues. The CDR3 sequence is CASSRTEGRNTEAFF. The CDR3 DNA reads TGCGCCAGCAGTCGGACAGAAGGGAGGAACACTGAAGCTTTCTTT.

In this sample, this clonotype turned up many times. This chain joins TRBV10-3 and TRBJ2-1; weak D call: TRBD1 (6 bases). Germline-derived CDR1 and CDR2 are ENHRY and SYGVKD. Trimming cost V 8 bases and J 0 bases, with 11 bases left between them. This CDR3 region has 14 residues. The CDR3 loop is CAIGATGSYNEQFF. CDR3 in DNA: TGTGCCATCGGGGCGACAGGCTCCTACAATGAGCAGTTCTTC.

The gene calls are TRBV6-5 and TRBJ2-3; possibly TRBD1 or TRBD2 for D (5 bases each). This CDR3 contains 17 residues. V was pared by 3 bases and J by 1 base, with 17 bases between. The germline CDR1 and CDR2 sequences are MNHEY and SVGAGI. The CDR3 loop is CASSYRQGDGRTDTQYF. CDR3 in DNA: TGTGCCAGCAGTTATCGTCAGGGAGATGGGCGCACAGATACGCAGTATTTT.

This clonotype appeared many times. The chain employs TRBV29-1 and TRBJ2-5; the D gene is possibly TRBD1 (5 bases). The CDR3 contains 13 residues. Germline V gene sequence: CDR1 SQVTM, CDR2 ANQGSEA. The V and J ends lost 0 bases and 3 bases respectively, with 8 bases between them. For the CDR3, the DNA is TGCAGCGTTGAAGATGGCAGGGAAGAGACCCAGTACTTC. Its protein product is CSVEDGREETQYF.

The chain recombines TRBV10-3 with TRBJ2-7; 10 nucleotides match TRBD1. V was clipped by 10 bases and J by 2 bases; unmatched bases: 8. Germline CDR1 is ENHRY and CDR2 is SYGVKD. CDR3 size: 14 residues. The CDR3 sequence is CATGQGPSPYEQYV. For the CDR3, the DNA is TGTGCCACGGGACAGGGGCCGAGCCCCTACGAGCAGTACGTC.

There are a few counts of this clonotype. The rearrangement links TRBV5-6 to TRBJ2-3; 9 positions match TRBD1. V shed 5 bases and J 2 bases; nucleotides not matched to a gene: 9. Germline V lookup: CDR1 SGHDT, CDR2 YYEEEE. This CDR3 contains 16 residues. The CDR3, as DNA: TGTGCCAGCAGGTACAGGGGGCGCCTATTCACAGATACGCAGTATTTT. Translating gives CASRYRGRLFTDTQYF.

The CDR3 DNA reads TGTGCCACCAGCCGGGACACCCTCTATGGCTACACCTTC. It specifies CATSRDTLYGYTF. V usage is TRBV15 and J usage is TRBJ1-2; weak D call: TRBD1 (6 bases). The CDR3 consists of 13 residues. Germline V gives CDR1 LNHNV, CDR2 YYDKDF (reference sequence). V was pared by 5 bases and J by 4 bases, with 11 bases between.

This clonotype showed up many times. The chain couples TRBV20-1 to TRBJ2-4, with D perhaps matching TRBD2 (5 bases). Per germline, CDR1 DFQATT and CDR2 SNEGSKA (reference sequence). The V and J ends lost 6 bases and 4 bases respectively, with 19 bases between them. The CDR3 is 15 residues long. The chain's CDR3 is CSAPRRSGVKNIQYF. CDR3 DNA sequence: TGCAGTGCGCCACGCAGATCCGGGGTTAAAAACATTCAGTACTTC.

This clonotype has just a few counts. CDR3 protein: CAISVLGTSTDTQYF. The CDR3 region has the DNA TGTGCCATCAGTGTTCTAGGAACTAGCACAGATACGCAGTATTTT. The chain has TRBV10-3 and TRBJ2-3; D gene uncertain. The germline gives CDR1 ENHRY, CDR2 SYGVKD. Trimming shortened V by 4 bases and J by 0 bases, and 11 bases separated the two germline ends. There are 15 residues in the CDR3.

The rearrangement links TRBV10-2 to TRBJ2-2; D gene uncertain. The CDR3 consists of 14 residues. V gave up 6 bases and J gave up 3 bases, with 11 bases separating them. In germline, CDR1 is WSHSY, CDR2 SAAADI. The CDR3 sequence is CASRMDRYTGELFF. Here the CDR3 DNA reads TGCGCCAGCAGGATGGACCGCTACACCGGGGAGCTGTTTTTT.

The rearrangement uses TRBV6-1 and TRBJ1-1; possibly TRBD1 for D (6 bases). CDR1 and CDR2 (germline): MNHNS, SASEGT. V lost 7 bases to trimming and J lost 1 base, with 19 bases between them. This CDR3 region has 16 residues. Here the CDR3 DNA reads TGTGCCAGCACCAAAGGGGGGATCAGGGGGAACACTGAAGCTTTCTTT. Translating gives CASTKGGIRGNTEAFF.

The J gene is TRBJ2-1, the V gene TRBV6-5; tentative D call: TRBD2 (5 bases). The V gene lost 2 bases and the J gene lost 0 bases, with 8 bases spanning the gap. Germline loops: CDR1 MNHEY, CDR2 SVGAGI. This CDR3 spans 15 amino acids. CDR3 protein: CASSYRGVSYNEQFF. CDR3 nucleotides: TGTGCCAGCAGTTACCGGGGAGTCTCCTACAATGAGCAGTTCTTC.

This chain uses TRBV15 with TRBJ2-2; 7 bases are a match to TRBD2. This CDR3 is built from 14 residues. Trimming removed 2 bases from V and 8 bases from J; junction bases left unmatched: 5. CDR1 LNHNV and CDR2 YYDKDF come from the germline V gene (reference sequence). In DNA form, the CDR3 reads TGTGCCACCAGCAGACCTTGGGGGGGAGGGGAGCTGTTTTTT. It translates to CATSRPWGGGELFF. The full variable domain, completed using reference TRBV15 and TRBJ2-2, is DAMVIQNPRYQVTQFGKPVTLSCSQTLNHNVMYWYQQKSSQAPKLLFHYYDKDFNNEADTPDNFQSRRPNTSFCFLDIRSPGLGDTAMYLCATSRPWGGGELFFGEGSRLTVL.

This clonotype has at least ten counts. V is TRBV7-8 and J is TRBJ2-6; unclear D gene. Germline CDR1 reads SGHVS; CDR2 reads FQNEAQ. This CDR3 is built from 16 residues. V dropped 5 bases and J dropped 1 base, with 12 bases sitting between them. The CDR3 nucleotides read TGTGCCAGCAGCAATCTAGGATCATCTGGGGCCAACGTCCTGACTTTC. Translating gives CASSNLGSSGANVLTF.

This clonotype was seen only a few times. V usage is TRBV7-3 and J usage is TRBJ1-1; D unresolved. CDR1 and CDR2 from the germline V gene are SGHTA and FQGTGA. V dropped 4 bases and J dropped 4 bases, with 10 bases sitting between them. The CDR3 runs 13 residues. The CDR3 DNA follows: TGTGCCAGCAGCTCCGCACGGCTCACTGAAGCTTTCTTT. It encodes CASSSARLTEAFF.

This clonotype was seen at least ten times. This chain connects TRBV21-1 to TRBJ2-1; TRBD2 was called by the table and not checked on the DNA. TRBV21-1 corresponds to a pseudogene. The CDR3 contains 16 residues. CDR3 in amino acids: CASKGGASGGSDEQFF. CDR3 nucleotide sequence: TGTGCCAGCAAAGGGGGGGCTAGCGGGGGATCTGATGAGCAGTTCTTC.

This clonotype came up many times. This chain joins TRBV5-1 and TRBJ1-6, with TRBD1 matching 10 bases. The germline CDR1 and CDR2 sequences are SGHRS and YFSETQ. CDR3 size: 14 residues. The J segment lost 13 bases and the V segment lost 4 bases, leaving 8 bases of the junction unmatched. The CDR3 loop reads CASSLGTGDHPLHF. CDR3 DNA: TGCGCCAGCAGCCTCGGGACAGGGGACCATCCCCTCCACTTT.

This clonotype was counted only a few times. V gene TRBV5-1 combines with J gene TRBJ2-7, with TRBD2 identical over 7 bases. This CDR3 comprises 10 residues. CDR1 SGHRS and CDR2 YFSETQ come from the germline V gene. Unmatched junction bases numbered 1, after V lost 0 bases and J lost 13 bases. CDR3 coding DNA: TGCGCCAGCAGCTTGGCTAGCGGATACGTC. This translates into CASSLASGYV.

V is TRBV12-3 or TRBV12-4 and J is TRBJ2-3, with D perhaps assigned TRBD1 or TRBD2 (6 bases each). CDR3 length: 14 residues. V shed 3 bases and J shed 6 bases, with 13 bases lying between them. In DNA form, the CDR3 reads TGTGCCAGCAGTTTTTCGGGGGCCTCGGATACGCAGTATTTT. Its protein is CASSFSGASDTQYF.

The chain has TRBV21-1 and TRBJ2-7. TRBV21-1 constitutes a pseudogene. This CDR3 region has 13 residues. This chain's CDR3 is CASSSRTEYEQYV. CDR3 coding DNA: TGTGCCAGCAGCAGCCGGACGGAATACGAGCAGTACGTC.

The table lists this clonotype with many counts. The CDR3: CASSTLTGGPHTEAFF. The CDR3 DNA reads as TGCGCCAGCAGCACCCTGACAGGGGGCCCGCATACTGAAGCTTTCTTT. This chain joins TRBV5-1 and TRBJ1-1, with 10 bases aligning to TRBD1. This CDR3 spans 16 amino acids. The germline V gene encodes CDR1 SGHRS and CDR2 YFSETQ. The ends lost 4 bases at V and 5 bases at J; junction bases unmatched: 11.